This T cell receptor (beta chain) was recovered during a study of T cells after yellow fever vaccination. MiXCR, applied by TCRdb to the 5' RACE reads, yields one record per CDR3 protein. There are some 350,000 distinct CDR3 sequences in the sample; roughly 4.3% occur only once, and 20% to 25% lies in the top ten. Trimming shortened V by 2 bases and J by 5 bases, and 7 bases separated the two germline ends. This CDR3 has 13 residues. Germline lookup yields CDR1 KGHSH and CDR2 LQKENI. This clonotype was observed a handful of times. The chain combines TRBV18 with TRBJ2-1, with D uncertain. Specimen: PBMCs, collected 5 days after the yellow fever booster vaccination. The receptor comes from a man aged 18-30 years who received the YFV17D yellow fever vaccine. In DNA, the CDR3 is TGTGCCAGCTCACCAACGTGGGACAATGAGCAGTTCTTC. Encoded protein: CASSPTWDNEQFF.